The present entry profiles one T cell receptor beta chain with its context. Because the CDR3's place on the DNA is in doubt, the DNA is left out and the CDR3 is given as listed by TCRdb. Germline CDR1 and CDR2: KGHSH and LQKENI. The CDR3 has 17 residues if both end residues are counted. Clones were read by immunoSEQ multiplex PCR, and TCRdb kept only the in-frame ones, dropping some. In the table there are 86,000 or so clones, nearly 95% of which are singletons. These data belong to a study of blood T cell repertoires in COVID-19. This receptor was obtained from a human donor with active COVID-19. The donor label of this sample is uncertain. The sample was peripheral blood. The chain uses TRBV18 and TRBJ2-7; TRBD1, the table's D call, lacks a check against the DNA. CDR3 residues: CASSRVAPGTGALGADF.